This T cell receptor beta chain was retrieved from a study of T cell responses to AZD1222 COVID-19 vaccine. Study-wide findings and caveats: AZD1222 recipients seropositive at baseline numbered only six. Unmutated variant regions are reportedly the target of nearly half of TCRs that are spike-specific. There were mostly white British donors and more females than males, and clonal diversity was possibly underestimated.

As for this clone: Antigen specificity is unknown.

Here immunoSEQ multiplex PCR was the method, and the copy in TCRdb shows in-frame clones only, minus some. The top ten hold around 7% of the sample, which has tens of thousands of clones, less than 90% seen once. Trimming stripped 0 bases from V and 0 bases from J, with 7 bases between. The CDR3 has 15 amino acids. The germline CDR1 and CDR2 sequences are SGHRS and YFSETQ. The chain carries TRBV5-1 and TRBJ1-5; D call uncertain. This sample comprised peripheral blood, obtained 28 days after the second AZD1222 dose. This receptor was obtained from an adult who received the AZD1222 COVID-19 vaccine. The CDR3 DNA follows: TGCGCCAGCAGCTTGGACGGGGATAGCAATCAGCCCCAGCATTTT. Translation gives CASSLDGDSNQPQHF.